This TCR beta chain was recovered during a study of T cell responses to AZD1222 COVID-19 vaccine. About this clone itself: The antigen remains undetermined.

Germline CDR1 SQVTM, CDR2 ANQGSEA. The J segment lost 8 bases and the V segment lost 0 bases, leaving 8 bases of the junction unmatched. The CDR3 runs to 14 residues. Findings of the study overall: Recipients of two AZD1222 doses showed rising Spike-specific TCR breadth and depth. In a largely white British group with more females than males, clonal diversity was possibly underestimated.

Assay used: immunoSEQ multiplex PCR; TCRdb lists only in-frame clones, some missing. The sample shows 150,000 to 180,000 clones, roughly nine tenths of them seen only once. Sequencing used peripheral blood, obtained on day 0 of MenACWY control vaccination. The rearrangement joins TRBV29-1 to TRBJ1-2; 8 nucleotides align to TRBD1. The source of this sequence is an adult in good health. This chain's CDR3 is CSVEDLRSGGGYTF. As DNA, the CDR3 is TGCAGCGTTGAAGATCTTAGGTCAGGGGGCGGCTACACCTTC.